The sequence of this TCR beta chain was determined in a study of T-cell reconstitution after alpha-beta-depleted transplantation in children. V shed 0 bases, J shed 4 bases, and the junction held 11 bases outside the gene matches. This CDR3 contains 17 residues. Germline V gene lookup returns CDR1 DFQATT and CDR2 SNEGSKA (reference sequence). For TCRbeta, the library was prepared with unique molecular identifiers. TCRdb re-called the PCR reads through MiXCR, storing one row per CDR3 protein. Of 600,000 to 700,000 distinct CDR3 sequences listed, 16% are singletons. This clonotype occurred many times. The sequences come from PBMCs from the stem cell graft donor, collected from the stem cell graft. V and J are TRBV20-1 and TRBJ2-1; 8 nucleotides align to TRBD2. The receptor was derived from a human donor who donated a stem cell graft to a child with acute myeloid leukemia. The CDR3 reads CSARDSGGEGIYNEQFF. The CDR3 DNA reads as TGCAGTGCTAGAGATTCCGGGGGGGAGGGGATTTACAATGAGCAGTTCTTC.